Presented here are 32 T cell receptor beta chains from one specimen sequenced in a study of cytomegalovirus exposure and HLA in healthy donors. PCR primers comprised 60 Vbeta and 13 Jbeta primers. Some clones are missing from TCRdb's copy, which holds only in-frame ones; the method was immunoSEQ multiplex PCR. The table records fewer than 250,000 clones, roughly 80% of them present only once. Specimen: PBMCs. Receptors were obtained from a man aged 40-49 years in good health and CMV-seronegative.

The chain is built from TRBV7-2 and TRBJ2-5; no clear D. The CDR3 spans 11 residues. Trimming left V 5 bases short and J 4 bases short, with 5 bases between. Germline CDR1 reads SGHTA; CDR2 reads FQGNSA. CDR3 sequence: CASSLVETQYF. As DNA, the CDR3 is TGTGCCAGCAGCCTTGTAGAGACCCAGTACTTC.

This chain connects TRBV9 to TRBJ2-3; D might be TRBD1 (5 bases). The CDR3 loop spans 15 amino acids. Germline lookup yields CDR1 SGDLS and CDR2 YYNGEE. V was trimmed by 4 bases and J by 6 bases, leaving 18 bases between them. The DNA for the CDR3 is TGTGCCAGCAGCCTAAGGGGTGCGGTTAGCGATACGCAGTATTTT. This encodes CASSLRGAVSDTQYF.

The CDR3 coding sequence is TGTGCCAGTACCGATACTAGCGGGAGACCGGGCGAGCAGTACTTC. This codes for CASTDTSGRPGEQYF. This chain joins TRBV19 and TRBJ2-7, with 11 bases that match TRBD2. J gave up 6 bases and V 7 bases, and 11 bases lay outside the gene matches. This CDR3 region has 15 residues. Germline V gene data show CDR1 as LNHDA and CDR2 as SQIVND (reference sequence).

This clone has a single count. The chain combines TRBV7-3 with TRBJ2-7; the match to TRBD2 covers 10 bases. The CDR3 has 15 residues. Trimming at V came to 5 bases and at J to 0 bases, leaving 4 bases not matched to a gene. Germline CDR1 is SGHTA and CDR2 is FQGTGA. For the CDR3, the DNA is TGTGCCAGCAGCCTCGCTAGCGGGAGCTCCTACGAGCAGTACTTC. Its translation: CASSLASGSSYEQYF.

This chain joins TRBV19 and TRBJ2-7, with D maybe TRBD1 (6 bases). V was cut by 5 bases and J by 7 bases, with 21 bases left in between. The CDR3 consists of 15 residues. Germline V gives CDR1 LNHDA, CDR2 SQIVND (reference sequence). This CDR3 reads CASSPVAGAAGEQYF. In DNA, the CDR3 is TGTGCCAGTAGTCCGGTGGCAGGGGCCGCAGGAGAGCAGTACTTC.

The chain recombines TRBV7-7 with TRBJ2-5, with 10 bases aligning to TRBD1. The J segment lost 6 bases and the V segment lost 5 bases, leaving 18 bases of the junction unmatched. In germline, CDR1 is SSHAT, CDR2 FNYEAQ (reference sequence). The CDR3 length is 18 residues. The DNA of the CDR3 is TGTGCCAGCAGCACTCATCCTCCTACCGGGACAGGGGAGAAGACCCAGTACTTC. It specifies CASSTHPPTGTGEKTQYF.

The V gene is TRBV12-5, the J gene TRBJ2-3, with TRBD1 identical over 7 bases. The CDR3 contains 16 residues. Losses at the gene ends were 0 bases for V and 4 bases for J; bases not matched to a gene: 7. Per germline, CDR1 LGHNT and CDR2 FRNRAP. CDR3 bases: TGTGCTAGTGGTTTGGTACTAGGGGGCCGGCCAGATACGCAGTATTTT. This codes for CASGLVLGGRPDTQYF.

The CDR3 loop reads CASSSHPGNTEAFF. The DNA of the CDR3 is TGTGCCAGCAGTTCTCACCCAGGGAACACTGAAGCTTTCTTT. The chain links TRBV28 to TRBJ1-1; D unclear. V lost 4 bases, J lost 1 base, and 10 bases lay in between. Per the germline V gene, CDR1 is MDHEN and CDR2 is SYDVKM. The CDR3 is 14 amino acids.

V usage is TRBV27 and J usage is TRBJ2-7; tentatively, D is TRBD2 (5 bases). Germline CDR1 MNHEY, CDR2 SMNVEV (reference sequence). There are 13 residues in the CDR3. Trimming stripped 5 bases from V and 4 bases from J, with 12 bases between. CDR3 protein: CASSPRALYEQYF. CDR3 sequence (DNA): TGTGCCAGCAGTCCGAGGGCCCTATACGAGCAGTACTTC.

This clone turned up a few times. The V gene is TRBV5-1, the J gene TRBJ2-1; D is possibly TRBD2 (6 bases). Germline V gene lookup returns CDR1 SGHRS and CDR2 YFSETQ. V lost 3 bases to trimming and J lost 7 bases, with 20 bases between them. The length of the CDR3 is 16 residues. As DNA, the CDR3 is TGCGCCAGCAGCTCCAACCTCCAGGGACTCGGGAATGAGCAGTTCTTC. Encoded protein: CASSSNLQGLGNEQFF.

J is TRBJ2-1 and V is TRBV19; 10 bases fit TRBD2. Germline assignment: CDR1 LNHDA and CDR2 SQIVND (reference sequence). Trimming cost V 4 bases and J 9 bases; bases outside gene matches: 6. The length of the CDR3 is 14 residues. CDR3 loop: CASSTSGSITEQFF. The DNA of the CDR3 is TGTGCCAGTAGTACTAGCGGGAGTATAACTGAGCAGTTCTTC.

This clone showed up just a few times. V gene TRBV9 combines with J gene TRBJ2-1, with D possibly TRBD2 on 6 matching bases. Trimming shortened V by 4 bases and J by 7 bases, and 18 bases separated the two germline ends. The germline gives CDR1 SGDLS, CDR2 YYNGEE. This CDR3 comprises 15 residues. CDR3 protein: CASSFSVSGENEQFF. In nucleotides, the CDR3 is TGTGCCAGCAGCTTTAGCGTGTCGGGGGAAAATGAGCAGTTCTTC.

The rearrangement links TRBV5-4 to TRBJ1-3, with D possibly TRBD1 on 5 matching bases. Trimming left V 4 bases short and J 4 bases short, with 9 bases between. The length of the CDR3 is 13 residues. Germline V gives CDR1 SGHNT, CDR2 YYREEE (reference sequence). CDR3 protein: CASSRGGGNTIYF. CDR3 nucleotide sequence: TGTGCCAGCAGCAGGGGTGGGGGAAACACCATATATTTT.

The chain links TRBV6-5 to TRBJ2-7, with D tentatively TRBD2 (5 bases). V was trimmed by 6 bases and J by 1 base, leaving 10 bases between them. The germline V gene has CDR1 MNHEY and CDR2 SVGAGI. The CDR3 sequence is 13 residues long. The CDR3 sequence is CASSSRGSYEQYF. CDR3 coding DNA: TGTGCCAGCAGCTCACGGGGATCCTACGAGCAGTACTTC.

V and J are TRBV19 and TRBJ1-2; possible D gene TRBD1, 6 bases. With 4 bases removed from V and 4 bases from J, the gap between germline ends came to 13 bases. The germline CDR1 and CDR2 sequences are LNHDA and SQIVND (reference sequence). The CDR3 covers 14 residues. The CDR3 is CASSRQATSYGYTF. CDR3 DNA: TGTGCCAGTAGTAGACAGGCTACGTCCTATGGCTACACCTTC.

This clone occurred a few times. This chain uses TRBV7-8 with TRBJ2-7; TRBD1 matches 8 bases. The CDR3 loop spans 17 amino acids. CDR1 and CDR2 (germline): SGHVS, FQNEAQ. The V gene end was trimmed by 5 bases and the J gene end by 6 bases; junction bases not matched to a gene: 18. The DNA for the CDR3 is TGTGCCAGCAGCGACTTAGCTCCGGACAGGGCAGATTGCGAGCAGTACTTC. Translating it yields CASSDLAPDRADCEQYF.

This chain connects TRBV10-2 to TRBJ1-1; D is unclear. V lost 0 bases and J lost 4, with 9 bases in between. The CDR3 has 14 residues. Germline CDR1 and CDR2: WSHSY and SAAADI. CDR3: CASSESTGSTEAFF. CDR3 DNA sequence: TGCGCCAGCAGTGAGTCGACGGGGAGCACTGAAGCTTTCTTT.

This clone has just one count. The rearrangement joins TRBV19 to TRBJ1-5; tentatively, D is TRBD1 (5 bases). Trimming took 1 base from V and 3 from J, leaving 10 bases between them. Germline V gives CDR1 LNHDA, CDR2 SQIVND (reference sequence). This CDR3 is 15 amino acids long. CDR3 DNA: TGTGCCAGTAGTATAGGCGGGACCTTCAATCAGCCCCAGCATTTT. Amino acid sequence: CASSIGGTFNQPQHF.

On this clone: An end of the junction does not agree with germline; a read error may underlie this. The CDR3 loop reads CAGSSDRWTGELFF. CDR3 in DNA: TGTGCCGGCAGTAGCGACCGGTGGACCGGGGAGCTGTTTTTT. The V call is TRBV2, the J call TRBJ2-2; tentatively, D is TRBD2 (5 bases). Germline-derived CDR1 and CDR2 are SNHLY and FYNNEI. The length of the CDR3 is 14 residues.

The V gene is TRBV4-1, the J gene TRBJ2-3; 8 nucleotides line up with TRBD2. Germline V lookup: CDR1 MGHRA, CDR2 YSYEKL. J lost 1 base, V lost 0 bases, and 6 bases had no gene match. CDR3 size: 17 residues. The CDR3 bases are TGCGCCAGCAGCCAAGATGGGGTTAGCGGGGGCACAGATACGCAGTATTTT. Translated: CASSQDGVSGGTDTQYF.

The rearrangement joins TRBV18 to TRBJ2-7; TRBD1 agrees at 10 bases. The V segment lost 0 bases and the J segment 4 bases; nucleotides outside the gene matches: 6. Germline V lookup: CDR1 KGHSH, CDR2 LQKENI. CDR3 length: 16 amino acids. Here the CDR3 reads CASSPPFGTGVYEQYF. As DNA, the CDR3 is TGTGCCAGCTCACCACCGTTCGGGACAGGGGTTTACGAGCAGTACTTC.

The V and J genes are TRBV27 and TRBJ2-1; TRBD1 aligns across 7 bases. The germline V gene has CDR1 MNHEY and CDR2 SMNVEV (reference sequence). The CDR3 covers 15 residues. V was pared by 2 bases and J by 7 bases, with 8 bases of the junction left unmatched. CDR3 protein: CASSLQGELWNEQFF. The CDR3 DNA reads as TGTGCCAGCAGTTTACAGGGGGAACTGTGGAATGAGCAGTTCTTC.

For the CDR3, the DNA is TGTGCCAGCAGCTTAAGAGGACAGGGGACAACTAATGAAAAACTGTTTTTT. This gives the protein CASSLRGQGTTNEKLFF. The chain couples TRBV7-9 to TRBJ1-4, with TRBD1 identical over 9 bases. There are 17 residues in the CDR3. Losses at the gene ends were 2 bases for V and 0 bases for J; bases not matched to a gene: 4. The V gene's germline CDR1 is SEHNR and CDR2 FQNEAQ (reference sequence).

V gene TRBV5-4 combines with J gene TRBJ2-1; 7 bases are shared with TRBD2. The CDR3 length is 16 residues. Germline V lookup: CDR1 SGHNT, CDR2 YYREEE (reference sequence). V shed 0 bases, J shed 1 base, and the junction held 4 bases outside the gene matches. CDR3 DNA: TGTGCCAGCAGCTTGGGAGGACTAGTGTCCTACAATGAGCAGTTCTTC. Its protein is CASSLGGLVSYNEQFF.

The chain carries TRBV2 and TRBJ2-5, with 7 positions matching TRBD1. CDR1 is SNHLY and CDR2 is FYNNEI in the germline V gene. The CDR3 loop spans 13 amino acids. V shed 8 bases and J 4 bases; nucleotides not matched to a gene: 7. The CDR3 DNA reads as TGTGCCAGCGGGGCAGGGGGTGTAGAGACCCAGTACTTC. Its protein is CASGAGGVETQYF.

The rearrangement links TRBV28 to TRBJ2-7; no reliable D call. Trimming removed 7 bases at V and 2 bases at J, with 18 bases between. CDR3 length: 15 amino acids. Germline V lookup: CDR1 MDHEN, CDR2 SYDVKM. In DNA, the CDR3 is TGTGCCAGCACCGTGACCCAGGATGAAGCCTACGAGCAGTACTTC. Translating it yields CASTVTQDEAYEQYF.

The gene calls are TRBV27 and TRBJ2-3, with TRBD2 identical over 13 bases. Germline trimming cut 6 bases from V and 3 bases from J; bases unmatched to any gene: 3. CDR1 is MNHEY, CDR2 SMNVEV, per germline (reference sequence). The CDR3 runs 15 residues. The CDR3 here is CASSRTSGSTDTQYF. The CDR3 DNA reads TGTGCCAGCAGCCGGACTAGCGGGAGTACAGATACGCAGTATTTT.

This clone occurred a few times. The J gene is TRBJ1-1, the V gene TRBV2; 9 bases are a match to TRBD1. This CDR3 contains 15 residues. From germline, CDR1 is SNHLY and CDR2 FYNNEI. The J segment lost 3 bases and the V segment lost 6 bases, leaving 8 bases of the junction unmatched. The chain's CDR3 is CASRTTGGADTEAFF. CDR3 nucleotides: TGTGCCAGCAGAACCACAGGGGGCGCCGACACTGAAGCTTTCTTT.

The rearrangement links TRBV19 to TRBJ1-1; tentative D call: TRBD1 (6 bases). V lost 3 bases, J lost 2 bases, and 10 bases lay in between. CDR3 length equals 14 residues. In germline, CDR1 is LNHDA, CDR2 SQIVND (reference sequence). As DNA, the CDR3 is TGTGCCAGTAGTATTCGGACAGCTAACACTGAAGCTTTCTTT. This sequence encodes CASSIRTANTEAFF.

This sequence joins TRBV5-1 and TRBJ2-1; TRBD1 matches 7 bases. The germline V gene has CDR1 SGHRS and CDR2 YFSETQ. This CDR3 is 16 amino acids long. The trim removed 3 bases at V and 2 bases at J, leaving 8 bases unmatched. The CDR3 bases are TGCGCCAGCAGCTCTACAGGGGACAGTACCTACAATGAGCAGTTCTTC. Amino acid sequence: CASSSTGDSTYNEQFF.

The rearrangement joins TRBV6-5 to TRBJ1-4; D may be TRBD1 (5 bases). The CDR3 length is 14 residues. Trimming took off 4 bases at V and 11 bases at J, with 17 bases between the two ends. Germline V lookup: CDR1 MNHEY, CDR2 SVGAGI. CDR3 nucleotides: TGTGCCAGCAGTTCCGGGGGAGGGATGGGCAAACTGTTTTTT. This codes for CASSSGGGMGKLFF.

The rearrangement links TRBV28 to TRBJ2-7; maybe TRBD2 (7 bases). Germline V CDR1 and CDR2: MDHEN, SYDVKM. V was cut by 5 bases and J by 5 bases, with 16 bases left in between. The CDR3 loop spans 14 amino acids. The DNA for the CDR3 is TGTGCCAGCAGTCGAGGGGGGGTTGGCGACGAGCAGTACTTC. Translation gives CASSRGGVGDEQYF. The full variable domain, completed using reference TRBV28 and TRBJ2-7, is DVKVTQSSRYLVKRTGEKVFLECVQDMDHENMFWYRQDPGLGLRLIYFSYDVKMKEKGDIPEGYSVSREKKERFSLILESASTNQTSMYLCASSRGGVGDEQYFGPGTRLTVT.